These 6 T cell receptor beta chains share one sample of origin, sequenced in a study of glioma-infiltrating T cells after dendritic cell vaccination. The time point: after dendritic cell vaccination, including at tumor progression/relapse. Measured with immunoSEQ multiplex PCR; TCRdb has only the in-frame clones, and not every one. The sample has over 90,000 clones, approximately 80% seen once. Sequences were derived from blood, sampled after dendritic cell vaccination. The receptors come from a human donor with glioblastoma.

This clone has more than one count but fewer than ten. The V gene is TRBV19, the J gene TRBJ2-7; tentatively, D is TRBD2 (6 bases). Per the germline V gene, CDR1 is LNHDA and CDR2 is SQIVND (reference sequence). With 1 base removed from V and 3 bases from J, the gap between germline ends came to 13 bases. This CDR3 contains 15 residues. The chain's CDR3 is CASSIARGGHYEQYF. DNA of the CDR3: TGTGCCAGTAGTATAGCCCGTGGAGGGCACTACGAGCAGTACTTC.

V gene TRBV27 combines with J gene TRBJ1-2; 8 bases are shared with TRBD1. Germline assignment: CDR1 MNHEY and CDR2 SMNVEV (reference sequence). V trimming: 3 bases; J trimming: 4 bases; junction bases outside the gene matches: 13. The CDR3 contains 17 residues. This CDR3 is CASSLVQGGDDVYGYTF. In DNA, the CDR3 is TGTGCCAGCAGTTTGGTACAGGGGGGCGATGATGTCTATGGCTACACCTTC.

V usage is TRBV19 and J usage is TRBJ1-2; TRBD1 aligns across 9 bases. V lost 7 bases and J lost 6; bases outside the gene matches: 9. Looked up from germline, CDR1 is LNHDA and CDR2 is SQIVND (reference sequence). This CDR3 spans 14 amino acids. CDR3 nucleotide sequence: TGTGCCAGTACCGAGTGGGACAGGGTTGATGGCTACACCTTC. It encodes CASTEWDRVDGYTF. Complete variable domain (other parts from reference TRBV19 and TRBJ1-2): DGGITQSPKYLFRKEGQNVTLSCEQNLNHDAMYWYRQDPGQGLRLIYYSQIVNDFQKGDIAEGYSVSREKKESFPLTVTSAQKNPTAFYLCASTEWDRVDGYTFGSGTRLTVV.

The J gene is TRBJ2-7, the V gene TRBV27; 7 bases are a match to TRBD1. The V gene end was trimmed by 5 bases and the J gene end by 0 bases; junction bases not matched to a gene: 4. Germline V gene sequence: CDR1 MNHEY, CDR2 SMNVEV (reference sequence). The CDR3 is 14 residues long. The CDR3 DNA sequence: TGTGCCAGCAGTACCGGGACAGACTCCTACGAGCAGTACTTC. It is translated as CASSTGTDSYEQYF.

CDR3 coding DNA: TGTGCCATCAGTGAGGGACAGGGGGGAGTGAATGAGCAGTTCTTC. Amino acid sequence: CAISEGQGGVNEQFF. V and J are TRBV10-3 and TRBJ2-1; 10 bases align to TRBD1. The CDR3 runs 15 residues. J gave up 7 bases and V 2 bases, and 5 bases lay outside the gene matches. Germline loops: CDR1 ENHRY, CDR2 SYGVKD.

The rearrangement joins TRBV9 to TRBJ2-3, with 7 bases matching TRBD1. From germline, CDR1 is SGDLS and CDR2 YYNGEE. The CDR3 has 16 amino acids. V gave up 0 bases and J gave up 0 bases; unmatched junction bases: 4. CDR3 residues: CASSVAGGMSTDTQYF. In nucleotides, the CDR3 is TGTGCCAGCAGCGTAGCAGGGGGTATGAGCACAGATACGCAGTATTTT.